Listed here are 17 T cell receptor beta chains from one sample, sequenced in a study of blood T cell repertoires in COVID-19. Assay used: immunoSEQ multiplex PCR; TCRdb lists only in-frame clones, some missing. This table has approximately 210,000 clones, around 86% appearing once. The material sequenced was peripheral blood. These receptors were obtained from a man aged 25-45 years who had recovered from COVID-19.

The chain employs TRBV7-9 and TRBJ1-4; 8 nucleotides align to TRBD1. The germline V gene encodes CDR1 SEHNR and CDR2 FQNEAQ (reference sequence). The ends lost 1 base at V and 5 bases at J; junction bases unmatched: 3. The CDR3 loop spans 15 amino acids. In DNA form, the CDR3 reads TGTGCCAGCAGCTTAGGGGGACAGGCGAATGAAAAACTGTTTTTT. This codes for CASSLGGQANEKLFF.

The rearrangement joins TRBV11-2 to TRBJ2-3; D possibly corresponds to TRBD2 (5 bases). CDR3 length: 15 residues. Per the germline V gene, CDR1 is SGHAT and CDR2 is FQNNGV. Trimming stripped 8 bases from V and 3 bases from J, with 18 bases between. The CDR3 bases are TGTGCCAGCTCCACCCCCGGGATTAATACAGATACGCAGTATTTT. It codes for CASSTPGINTDTQYF.

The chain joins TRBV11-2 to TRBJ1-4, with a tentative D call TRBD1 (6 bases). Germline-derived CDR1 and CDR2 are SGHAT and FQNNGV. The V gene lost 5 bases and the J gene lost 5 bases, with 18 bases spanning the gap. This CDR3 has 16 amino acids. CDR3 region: CASSIFQGRGNEKLFF. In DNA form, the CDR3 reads TGTGCCAGCAGCATATTTCAGGGGCGGGGGAATGAAAAACTGTTTTTT.

This chain's CDR3 is CASSGQTGVVRAFF. The DNA for the CDR3 is TGTGCCAGCAGCGGCCAAACAGGGGTGGTTAGGGCTTTCTTT. V and J are TRBV13 and TRBJ1-1, with 7 positions matching TRBD1. The junction had 14 bases not matched to a gene; V was cut back by 5 bases and J by 11 bases. The germline V gene has CDR1 PRHDT and CDR2 FYEKMQ (reference sequence). The CDR3 sequence is 14 residues long.

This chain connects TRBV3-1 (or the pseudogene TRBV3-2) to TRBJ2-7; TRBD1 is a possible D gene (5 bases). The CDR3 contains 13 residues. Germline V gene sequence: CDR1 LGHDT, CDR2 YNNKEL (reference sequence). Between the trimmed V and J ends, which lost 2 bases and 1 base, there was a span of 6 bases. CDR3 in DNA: TGTGCCAGCAGCCAAAAGGGGTCCTACGAGCAGTACTTC. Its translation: CASSQKGSYEQYF.

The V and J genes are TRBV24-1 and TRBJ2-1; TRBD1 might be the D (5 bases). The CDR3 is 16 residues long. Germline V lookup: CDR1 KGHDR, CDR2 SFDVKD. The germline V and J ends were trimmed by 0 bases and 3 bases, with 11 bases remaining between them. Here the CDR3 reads CATSDLRGASYNEQFF. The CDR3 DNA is TGTGCCACCAGTGATTTGAGGGGTGCAAGCTACAATGAGCAGTTCTTC.

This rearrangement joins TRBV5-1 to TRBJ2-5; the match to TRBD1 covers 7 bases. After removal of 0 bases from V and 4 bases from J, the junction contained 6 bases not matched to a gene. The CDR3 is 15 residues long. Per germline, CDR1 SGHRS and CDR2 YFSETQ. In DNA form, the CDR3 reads TGCGCCAGCAGCTTGGCCGGGACAGTAGTAGAGACCCAGTACTTC. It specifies CASSLAGTVVETQYF. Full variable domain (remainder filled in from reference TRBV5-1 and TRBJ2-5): KAGVTQTPRYLIKTRGQQVTLSCSPISGHRSVSWYQQTPGQGLQFLFEYFSETQRNKGNFPGRFSGRQFSNSRSEMNVSTLELGDSALYLCASSLAGTVVETQYFGPGTRLLVL.

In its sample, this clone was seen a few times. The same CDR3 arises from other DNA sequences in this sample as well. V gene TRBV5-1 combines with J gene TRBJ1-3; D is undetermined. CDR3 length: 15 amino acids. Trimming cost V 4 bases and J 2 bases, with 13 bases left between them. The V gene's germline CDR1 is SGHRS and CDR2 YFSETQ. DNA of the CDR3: TGCGCCAGCAGCACTAATTCTCTCCCTGGAAACACCATATATTTT. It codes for CASSTNSLPGNTIYF.

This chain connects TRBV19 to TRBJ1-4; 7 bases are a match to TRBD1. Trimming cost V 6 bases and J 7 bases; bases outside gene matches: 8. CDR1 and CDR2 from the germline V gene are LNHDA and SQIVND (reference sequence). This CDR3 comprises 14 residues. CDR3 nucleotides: TGTGCCAGTAGGCGAACAGGGGCCGTTGAAAAACTGTTTTTT. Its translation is CASRRTGAVEKLFF.

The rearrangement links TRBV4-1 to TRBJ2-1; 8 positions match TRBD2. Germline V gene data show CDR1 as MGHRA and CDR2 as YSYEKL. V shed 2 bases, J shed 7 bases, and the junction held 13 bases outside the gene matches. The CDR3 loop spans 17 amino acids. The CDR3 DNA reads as TGCGCCAGCAGCCAATTCACAGCGGGGGTTCAGCTTAATGAGCAGTTCTTC. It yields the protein CASSQFTAGVQLNEQFF.

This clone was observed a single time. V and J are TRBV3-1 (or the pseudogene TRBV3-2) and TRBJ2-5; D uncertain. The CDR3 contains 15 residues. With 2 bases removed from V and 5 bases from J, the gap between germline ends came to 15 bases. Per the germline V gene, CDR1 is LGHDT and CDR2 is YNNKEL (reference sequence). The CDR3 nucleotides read TGTGCCAGCAGCCAACTGGCGGATGGATGGGAGACCCAGTACTTC. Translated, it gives CASSQLADGWETQYF.

The CDR3: CASSLQVREQYF. In DNA, the CDR3 is TGTGCCAGCAGCTTGCAGGTCAGAGAGCAGTACTTC. The chain uses TRBV7-2 and TRBJ2-7, with D unclear. Germline V lookup: CDR1 SGHTA, CDR2 FQGNSA. V dropped 3 bases and J dropped 7 bases, with 10 bases sitting between them. The CDR3 loop spans 12 amino acids.

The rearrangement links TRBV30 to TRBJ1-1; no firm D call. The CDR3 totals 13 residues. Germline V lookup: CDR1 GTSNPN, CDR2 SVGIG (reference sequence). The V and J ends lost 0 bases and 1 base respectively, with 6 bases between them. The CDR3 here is CAWSVFRNTEAFF. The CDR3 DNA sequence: TGTGCCTGGAGTGTATTTCGGAACACTGAAGCTTTCTTT.

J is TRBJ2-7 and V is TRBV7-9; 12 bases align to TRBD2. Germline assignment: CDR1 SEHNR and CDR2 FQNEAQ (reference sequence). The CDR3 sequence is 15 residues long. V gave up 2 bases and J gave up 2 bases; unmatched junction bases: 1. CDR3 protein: CASSLLAGGPYEQYF. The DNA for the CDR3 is TGTGCCAGCAGCTTACTAGCGGGGGGGCCCTACGAGCAGTACTTC.

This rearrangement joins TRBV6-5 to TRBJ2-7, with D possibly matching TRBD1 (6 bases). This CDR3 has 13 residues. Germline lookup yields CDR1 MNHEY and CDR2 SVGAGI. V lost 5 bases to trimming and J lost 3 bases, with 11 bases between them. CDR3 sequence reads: CASSPGHFYEQYF. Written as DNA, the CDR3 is TGTGCCAGCAGTCCGGGACACTTCTACGAGCAGTACTTC.

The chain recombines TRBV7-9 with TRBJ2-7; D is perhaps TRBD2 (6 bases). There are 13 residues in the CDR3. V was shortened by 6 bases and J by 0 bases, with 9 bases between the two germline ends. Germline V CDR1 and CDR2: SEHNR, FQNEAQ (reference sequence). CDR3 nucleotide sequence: TGTGCCAGCAGGTTTAGCGGCTCCTACGAGCAGTACTTC. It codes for CASRFSGSYEQYF.

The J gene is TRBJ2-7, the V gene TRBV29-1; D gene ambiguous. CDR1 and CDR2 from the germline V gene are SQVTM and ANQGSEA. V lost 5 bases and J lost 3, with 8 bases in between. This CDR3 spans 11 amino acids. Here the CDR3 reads CSVTELYEQYF. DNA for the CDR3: TGCAGCGTTACCGAGCTCTACGAGCAGTACTTC.